Shown below are 19 T cell receptor beta chains from a single sample sequenced in a study of brain metastases from non-small cell lung cancer. Data came from immunoSEQ multiplex PCR; TCRdb stores just in-frame clones and leaves some out. Among 2,500 to 4,000 clones, 80% to 90% were seen once, and the ten largest hold about 6.3%. Sequenced material: primary lung tumor tissue. Every receptor here comes from a donor over 35 with non-small cell lung cancer.

V gene TRBV28 combines with J gene TRBJ2-2, with D perhaps given as TRBD1 or TRBD2 (5 bases each). The CDR3 spans 15 residues. Germline V gene lookup returns CDR1 MDHEN and CDR2 SYDVKM. Trimming took off 4 bases at V and 3 bases at J, with 12 bases between the two ends. The CDR3: CASSSAGTYTGELFF. As DNA, the CDR3 is TGTGCCAGCAGTTCCGCTGGGACCTACACCGGGGAGCTGTTTTTT. The variable domain in full, with the rest retrieved from reference TRBV28 and TRBJ2-2, is DVKVTQSSRYLVKRTGEKVFLECVQDMDHENMFWYRQDPGLGLRLIYFSYDVKMKEKGDIPEGYSVSREKKERFSLILESASTNQTSMYLCASSSAGTYTGELFFGEGSRLTVL.

This chain uses TRBV5-4 with TRBJ2-2; D might be TRBD2 (7 bases). Per the germline V gene, CDR1 is SGHNT and CDR2 is YYREEE (reference sequence). Trimming shortened V by 5 bases and J by 5 bases, and 19 bases separated the two germline ends. The CDR3 covers 16 residues. The CDR3 DNA sequence: TGTGCCAGCAGGGTTAGCGGGCGAACAGGGACCGGGGAGCTGTTTTTT. Its protein is CASRVSGRTGTGELFF.

The chain is built from TRBV4-3 and TRBJ2-5, with 11 bases identical to TRBD2. J gave up 4 bases and V 3 bases, and 1 base lay outside the gene matches. The germline CDR1 and CDR2 sequences are LGHNA and YSLEER. The CDR3 is 14 residues long. The CDR3 spells CASSHGTSGETQYF. DNA for the CDR3: TGCGCCAGCAGCCACGGGACTAGCGGAGAGACCCAGTACTTC.

This clone was found a few times. The genes are TRBV4-1 and TRBJ1-2; 9 nucleotides line up with TRBD1. Germline V CDR1 and CDR2: MGHRA, YSYEKL. The CDR3 has 14 amino acids. The V and J ends lost 1 base and 7 bases, in that order; junction bases with no gene match: 4. The CDR3 DNA sequence: TGCGCCAGCAGCCAAGCGACAGGGGGTATTGGCTACACCTTC. It specifies CASSQATGGIGYTF.

The chain joins TRBV5-1 to TRBJ2-1; D gene ambiguous. CDR1 is SGHRS, CDR2 YFSETQ, per germline. Trimming shortened V by 1 base and J by 6 bases, and 5 bases separated the two germline ends. There are 12 residues in the CDR3. CDR3 residues: CASSLRPNEQFF. The CDR3 DNA follows: TGCGCCAGCAGCTTGCGACCCAATGAGCAGTTCTTC.

This clone was counted once. J is TRBJ2-5 and V is TRBV6-5; 8 bases map to TRBD1. Trimming at V came to 10 bases and at J to 3 bases, leaving 7 bases not matched to a gene. Germline assignment: CDR1 MNHEY and CDR2 SVGAGI. This CDR3 spans 13 amino acids. The CDR3 loop is CAIRWTGKETQYF. The CDR3 nucleotides are TGTGCCATACGCTGGACAGGGAAAGAGACCCAGTACTTC.

The CDR3 loop reads CASSLLAGGGNEQFF. The CDR3 DNA reads TGTGCCAGCAGTCTACTAGCGGGAGGGGGCAATGAGCAGTTCTTC. The chain recombines TRBV2 with TRBJ2-1, with 13 bases identical to TRBD2. Per germline, CDR1 SNHLY and CDR2 FYNNEI. The CDR3 runs 15 residues. Germline trimming cut 5 bases from V and 6 bases from J; bases unmatched to any gene: 4.

CDR3: CASSGGTSGARGTQYF. For the CDR3, the DNA is TGTGCCAGCTCCGGCGGGACTAGCGGGGCCCGGGGGACCCAGTACTTC. The J gene is TRBJ2-5, the V gene TRBV28; 13 nucleotides agree with TRBD2. Germline trimming cut 8 bases from V and 7 bases from J; bases unmatched to any gene: 13. Germline CDR1 is MDHEN and CDR2 is SYDVKM. CDR3 size: 16 residues.

As regards this clone: Relative to the germline gene, one junction end is altered; a read error may explain this. The chain is built from TRBV18 and TRBJ1-1; 7 nucleotides line up with TRBD1. CDR1 is KGHSH, CDR2 LQKENI, per germline. The CDR3 has 19 amino acids. CDR3 amino acids: CANSPRSTGAVTMNTEAFF. Written as DNA, the CDR3 is TGTGCCAACTCACCACGGTCCACAGGGGCTGTTACAATGAACACTGAAGCTTTCTTT.

The chain is built from TRBV29-1 and TRBJ1-2; D gene ambiguous. Deletions cut 2 bases from V and 6 bases from J, with 13 bases between. The CDR3 contains 13 residues. CDR1 is SQVTM and CDR2 is ANQGSEA in the germline V gene. CDR3 bases: TGCAGCGTTGAATATCGGGATAGGGATGGCTACACCTTC. It is translated as CSVEYRDRDGYTF.

The chain has TRBV4-3 and TRBJ2-3; possibly TRBD2 for D (6 bases). Germline-derived CDR1 and CDR2 are LGHNA and YSLEER. V lost 3 bases and J 5 bases, leaving 15 bases between the germline ends. The CDR3 totals 15 residues. The CDR3 protein is CASSHYSGTIDTQYF. The CDR3 coding sequence is TGCGCCAGCAGCCATTATAGCGGAACCATAGATACGCAGTATTTT.

This chain connects TRBV19 to TRBJ2-1, with unresolved D. The germline V gene encodes CDR1 LNHDA and CDR2 SQIVND (reference sequence). Trimming cost V 5 bases and J 9 bases, with 8 bases left between them. There are 11 residues in the CDR3. This chain's CDR3 is CASSAKAEQFF. In DNA form, the CDR3 reads TGTGCCAGTAGTGCTAAGGCTGAGCAGTTCTTC.

V gene TRBV7-2 combines with J gene TRBJ1-1; 7 nucleotides align to TRBD1. V shed 2 bases, J shed 3 bases, and the junction held 3 bases outside the gene matches. The CDR3 length is 14 residues. Germline CDR1 reads SGHTA; CDR2 reads FQGNSA. CDR3 nucleotides: TGTGCCAGCAGCTTACAGGGGGGCGACACTGAAGCTTTCTTT. It yields the protein CASSLQGGDTEAFF.

The chain links TRBV19 to TRBJ1-1; D is unresolved. In germline, CDR1 is LNHDA, CDR2 SQIVND (reference sequence). This CDR3 has 13 residues. Trimming stripped 2 bases from V and 4 bases from J, with 8 bases between. The CDR3 sequence is CASSISALTEAFF. The CDR3 bases are TGTGCCAGTAGTATAAGTGCCCTCACTGAAGCTTTCTTT.

As regards this clone: The sample holds other DNA sequences that translate to the same CDR3. The rearrangement links TRBV15 to TRBJ1-2, with a weak D call TRBD1 (5 bases). The CDR3 spans 14 residues. Germline V lookup: CDR1 LNHNV, CDR2 YYDKDF (reference sequence). V was shortened by 1 base and J by 4 bases, with 10 bases between the two germline ends. This CDR3 reads CATSRGEGSYGYTF. The CDR3 nucleotides are TGTGCCACCAGCAGAGGAGAGGGGTCCTATGGCTACACCTTC.

The rearrangement uses TRBV5-1 and TRBJ2-7; D is perhaps TRBD1 (6 bases). This CDR3 has 14 amino acids. Trimming pared 5 bases from V and 7 bases from J, leaving 19 bases between. Germline V gene sequence: CDR1 SGHRS, CDR2 YFSETQ. The CDR3 DNA reads TGCGCCAGCAGGGGCAGGGGATTGGGCGAGGAGCAGTACTTC. Translation: CASRGRGLGEEQYF.

The rearrangement joins TRBV27 to TRBJ1-2; 7 bases are shared with TRBD1. This CDR3 has 14 residues. The V gene end was trimmed by 4 bases and the J gene end by 8 bases; junction bases not matched to a gene: 10. The V gene's germline CDR1 is MNHEY and CDR2 SMNVEV (reference sequence). The DNA of the CDR3 is TGTGCCAGCAGTTCCCCTCCGGGACAGAAGGGCTACACCTTC. As protein: CASSSPPGQKGYTF.

This chain joins TRBV2 and TRBJ1-1; a possible D gene is TRBD1 (5 bases). Germline loops: CDR1 SNHLY, CDR2 FYNNEI. Trimming removed 6 bases at V and 7 bases at J, with 12 bases between. This CDR3 has 12 amino acids. The CDR3 sequence: CASSLRGYEAFF. DNA of the CDR3: TGTGCCAGCAGCCTTCGGGGGTATGAAGCTTTCTTT.

This chain uses TRBV6-2 or TRBV6-3 with TRBJ2-5; D is undetermined. The V and J ends lost 6 bases and 4 bases respectively, with 12 bases between them. The CDR3 is 13 amino acids. The germline V gene has CDR1 MNHEY and CDR2 SVGEGT. The CDR3 DNA sequence: TGTGCCAGCAGCCGACGTCCCCCAGAGACCCAGTACTTC. Protein: CASSRRPPETQYF.